This T cell receptor (beta chain) emerged from a study of blood T cell repertoires in COVID-19. TCRdb's copy holds only in-frame clones and misses some; the assay was immunoSEQ multiplex PCR. Here the sample spans some 22,000 clones, roughly 88% being singletons. CDR1 and CDR2 from the germline V gene are SGHRS and YFSETQ. The CDR3 is 15 residues long. Trimming cost V 0 bases and J 6 bases, with 13 bases left between them. The sequence was collected from a man aged 80 or over with active or convalescent COVID-19. The V and J genes are TRBV5-1 and TRBJ2-1, with a weak D call TRBD2 (6 bases). Material: peripheral blood. The CDR3 DNA sequence: TGCGCCAGCAGCTTGGACGGGACTGCAACCAATGAGCAGTTCTTC. Translated: CASSLDGTATNEQFF.